The 32 T cell receptor beta chains below were found in one sample sequenced in a study of blood T cell repertoires in COVID-19. TCRdb's copy holds only in-frame clones and misses some; the assay was immunoSEQ multiplex PCR. The table lists 130,000 or so clones, 88% of them singletons. Sequencing input: peripheral blood. The source is a human donor with COVID-19, enrolled during active disease. The donor label of this sample is uncertain.

The chain joins TRBV27 to TRBJ2-3; maybe TRBD1 (7 bases). Trimming removed 5 bases at V and 1 base at J, with 16 bases between. The CDR3 extends over 16 amino acids. Germline CDR1 reads MNHEY; CDR2 reads SMNVEV (reference sequence). CDR3 sequence: CASSVSGGYRTDTQYF. The CDR3 bases are TGTGCCAGCAGTGTCTCAGGGGGGTACCGCACAGATACGCAGTATTTT.

The chain carries TRBV9 and TRBJ1-2, with TRBD1 identical over 8 bases. V lost 4 bases and J lost 2; bases outside the gene matches: 7. This CDR3 is 15 amino acids long. From germline, CDR1 is SGDLS and CDR2 YYNGEE. The CDR3 loop is CASSPRQGPNYGYTF. The DNA of the CDR3 is TGTGCCAGCAGCCCACGACAGGGGCCGAACTATGGCTACACCTTC.

The chain combines TRBV7-9 with TRBJ1-4, with TRBD1 matching 9 bases. With 3 bases clipped from V and 3 bases from J, the junction kept 5 bases outside the gene matches. CDR3 length: 16 amino acids. CDR1 is SEHNR and CDR2 is FQNEAQ in the germline V gene (reference sequence). CDR3 sequence: CASSFGTGTANEKLFF. The CDR3 nucleotides read TGTGCCAGCAGCTTCGGGACAGGGACGGCTAATGAAAAACTGTTTTTT.

J is TRBJ1-2 and V is TRBV6-5; D may be TRBD1 (5 bases). Deletions cut 5 bases from V and 2 bases from J, with 9 bases between. Germline loops: CDR1 MNHEY, CDR2 SVGAGI. The CDR3 length is 13 residues. CDR3 amino acids: CASSHDSNYGYTF. CDR3 DNA sequence: TGTGCCAGCAGTCACGACAGCAACTATGGCTACACCTTC.

V is TRBV7-2 and J is TRBJ2-7, with D perhaps TRBD1 (6 bases). The CDR3 consists of 14 residues. Germline CDR1 SGHTA, CDR2 FQGNSA. The V gene lost 2 bases and the J gene lost 5 bases, with 13 bases spanning the gap. CDR3 bases: TGTGCCAGCAGCTTACTCCCAGGGGACCACGAGCAGTACTTC. Amino acid sequence: CASSLLPGDHEQYF.

CDR3 in DNA: TGCAGCGTTGTTATCCCGAACACTGAAGCTTTCTTT. Its translation is CSVVIPNTEAFF. The J gene is TRBJ1-1, the V gene TRBV29-1; no definite D call. This CDR3 region has 12 residues. The germline gives CDR1 SQVTM, CDR2 ANQGSEA. V lost 4 bases, J lost 1 base, and 7 bases lay in between.

V and J are TRBV19 and TRBJ2-5, with D unclear. Germline values: CDR1 LNHDA, CDR2 SQIVND (reference sequence). The CDR3 extends over 13 amino acids. V lost 7 bases to trimming and J lost 2 bases, with 11 bases between them. CDR3 nucleotides: TGTGCCAGTACCCTAGAACTTCAAGAGACCCAGTACTTC. This codes for CASTLELQETQYF. Looking up the rest from reference TRBV19 and TRBJ2-5 gives the full variable domain: DGGITQSPKYLFRKEGQNVTLSCEQNLNHDAMYWYRQDPGQGLRLIYYSQIVNDFQKGDIAEGYSVSREKKESFPLTVTSAQKNPTAFYLCASTLELQETQYFGPGTRLLVL.

This clone was recorded only once. V and J are TRBV5-4 and TRBJ2-1, with D unclear. Per germline, CDR1 SGHNT and CDR2 YYREEE (reference sequence). The CDR3 covers 15 residues. Between the trimmed V and J ends, which lost 4 bases and 7 bases, there was a span of 18 bases. CDR3 region: CASSPEAGTPNEQFF. The CDR3 DNA follows: TGTGCCAGCAGCCCCGAGGCCGGAACTCCTAATGAGCAGTTCTTC.

V usage is TRBV2 and J usage is TRBJ1-4; no reliable D call. The CDR3 covers 17 residues. The V and J ends lost 7 bases and 0 bases respectively, with 18 bases between them. CDR1 and CDR2 from the germline V gene are SNHLY and FYNNEI. This CDR3 reads CASTRQGSAATNEKLFF. The CDR3 DNA sequence: TGTGCCAGCACTCGACAAGGGTCAGCGGCAACTAATGAAAAACTGTTTTTT.

This clone was observed once. The chain links TRBV6-6 to TRBJ2-3, with D possibly matching TRBD2 (6 bases). The CDR3 totals 17 residues. Germline V lookup: CDR1 MNHNY, CDR2 SVGAGI (reference sequence). V was pared by 5 bases and J by 2 bases, with 20 bases between. Written as DNA, the CDR3 is TGTGCCAGCAGTCCCATCCGGAGGGGACGGACCACAGATACGCAGTATTTT. Residues: CASSPIRRGRTTDTQYF.

This clone is categorized as medium-sized. V gene TRBV2 combines with J gene TRBJ1-1, with D perhaps TRBD1 (6 bases). From germline, CDR1 is SNHLY and CDR2 FYNNEI. The CDR3 runs to 15 residues. Trimming took 5 bases from V and 0 from J, leaving 13 bases between them. The CDR3 DNA reads TGTGCCAGCAGTAAGAGCACAGGGCTGAACACTGAAGCTTTCTTT. This gives the protein CASSKSTGLNTEAFF.

This sequence joins TRBV6-2 or TRBV6-3 and TRBJ2-7, with 9 bases that match TRBD2. The CDR3 runs to 15 residues. Trimming removed 1 base from V and 2 bases from J; junction bases left unmatched: 3. CDR1 and CDR2 (germline): MNHEY, SVGEGT. The CDR3 region is CASSYFQREAYEQYF. The CDR3 region has the DNA TGTGCCAGCAGTTACTTTCAGCGGGAGGCCTACGAGCAGTACTTC.

The CDR3 loop reads CASSPRTTSYEQYF. The CDR3 DNA reads as TGTGCCAGCAGCCCCAGGACTACCTCCTACGAGCAGTACTTC. The chain couples TRBV5-4 to TRBJ2-7, with a tentative D call TRBD2 (6 bases). The germline V gene has CDR1 SGHNT and CDR2 YYREEE (reference sequence). V was pared by 4 bases and J by 0 bases, with 11 bases between. This CDR3 is built from 14 residues.

The chain joins TRBV5-5 to TRBJ2-6; 8 nucleotides align to TRBD1. The trim removed 1 base at V and 3 bases at J, leaving 6 bases unmatched. The CDR3 has 17 residues. Per the germline V gene, CDR1 is SGHKS and CDR2 is YYEKEE (reference sequence). CDR3 DNA sequence: TGTGCCAGCAGCTTGAGGCAGGGGGCGCTTGGGGCCAACGTCCTGACTTTC. As protein: CASSLRQGALGANVLTF.

The chain carries TRBV9 and TRBJ1-1; D not resolved. Looked up from germline, CDR1 is SGDLS and CDR2 is YYNGEE. With 0 bases removed from V and 3 bases from J, the gap between germline ends came to 18 bases. The CDR3 has 17 residues. Here the CDR3 reads CASSVERGPRRDTEAFF. The CDR3 nucleotides read TGTGCCAGCAGCGTAGAGCGCGGCCCCAGGCGGGACACTGAAGCTTTCTTT.

CDR3: CAWDLRYNEQFF. The CDR3 region has the DNA TGTGCCTGGGACCTCAGGTACAATGAGCAGTTCTTC. V gene TRBV30 combines with J gene TRBJ2-1; D ambiguous. The CDR3 is 12 residues long. Between the trimmed V and J ends, which lost 5 bases and 4 bases, there was a span of 9 bases. Germline V gene data show CDR1 as GTSNPN and CDR2 as SVGIG (reference sequence).

This chain links TRBV15 with TRBJ1-3; maybe TRBD1 (5 bases). Deletions cut 4 bases from V and 0 bases from J, with 10 bases between. Germline loops: CDR1 LNHNV, CDR2 YYDKDF (reference sequence). CDR3 length: 15 residues. The chain's CDR3 is CATSTTAFSGNTIYF. The CDR3 DNA reads TGTGCCACCAGCACGACAGCTTTCTCTGGAAACACCATATATTTT.

This chain joins TRBV6-5 and TRBJ1-2, with D maybe TRBD1 (5 bases). The CDR3 contains 14 residues. The germline V gene has CDR1 MNHEY and CDR2 SVGAGI. Trimming pared 5 bases from V and 4 bases from J, leaving 14 bases between. CDR3 sequence (DNA): TGTGCCAGCAGTCAGGGAACGCCTGGCTATGGCTACACCTTC. It codes for CASSQGTPGYGYTF.

The chain combines TRBV3-1 (or the pseudogene TRBV3-2) with TRBJ1-1, with 7 bases identical to TRBD1. Germline assignment: CDR1 LGHDT and CDR2 YNNKEL (reference sequence). The CDR3 totals 14 residues. V trimming: 0 bases; J trimming: 3 bases; junction bases outside the gene matches: 1. CDR3 in amino acids: CASSQEDRDTEAFF. In DNA, the CDR3 is TGTGCCAGCAGCCAAGAAGACAGGGACACTGAAGCTTTCTTT.

This rearrangement joins TRBV27 to TRBJ2-7; D may be TRBD2 (5 bases). CDR3 length: 12 residues. Germline V gene lookup returns CDR1 MNHEY and CDR2 SMNVEV (reference sequence). With 6 bases removed from V and 6 bases from J, the gap between germline ends came to 12 bases. CDR3 protein: CASRSFRGEQYF. In DNA form, the CDR3 reads TGTGCCAGCAGGTCGTTCCGGGGCGAGCAGTACTTC.

This clone was picked up a small number of times. CDR3 sequence: CASSVERVGNTIYF. The CDR3 DNA reads TGTGCCAGCAGCGTAGAGAGGGTTGGAAACACCATATATTTT. The chain joins TRBV9 to TRBJ1-3, with D hard to call. V lost 0 bases and J 3 bases, leaving 7 bases between the germline ends. The germline gives CDR1 SGDLS, CDR2 YYNGEE. This CDR3 spans 14 amino acids.

The chain has TRBV27 and TRBJ1-6; D remains unclear. Per the germline V gene, CDR1 is MNHEY and CDR2 is SMNVEV (reference sequence). This CDR3 is built from 14 residues. The germline V and J ends were trimmed by 5 bases and 0 bases, with 5 bases remaining between them. The CDR3 protein is CASSMYSYNSPLHF. The DNA for the CDR3 is TGTGCCAGCAGTATGTACTCCTATAATTCACCCCTCCACTTT.

This chain joins TRBV28 and TRBJ2-7; TRBD1 agrees at 8 bases. Germline values: CDR1 MDHEN, CDR2 SYDVKM. The V and J ends lost 3 bases and 4 bases, in that order; junction bases with no gene match: 5. The CDR3 is made up of 14 amino acids. The CDR3 region is CASSFGRGLYEQYF. DNA for the CDR3: TGTGCCAGCAGTTTTGGCAGGGGGCTATACGAGCAGTACTTC. The full variable domain, rest sourced from reference TRBV28 and TRBJ2-7, is DVKVTQSSRYLVKRTGEKVFLECVQDMDHENMFWYRQDPGLGLRLIYFSYDVKMKEKGDIPEGYSVSREKKERFSLILESASTNQTSMYLCASSFGRGLYEQYFGPGTRLTVT.

The chain is built from TRBV19 and TRBJ2-7; 7 nucleotides line up with TRBD1. Germline V gene lookup returns CDR1 LNHDA and CDR2 SQIVND (reference sequence). CDR3 length: 16 residues. V lost 5 bases to trimming and J lost 0 bases; unmatched junction nucleotides: 10. The CDR3 coding sequence is TGTGCCAGTAGTTCCCTTAGTGGGGACAGCTCCTACGAGCAGTACTTC. This gives the protein CASSSLSGDSSYEQYF.

V gene TRBV19 combines with J gene TRBJ1-5; the match to TRBD1 covers 8 bases. The junction had 5 bases not matched to a gene; V was cut back by 1 base and J by 0 bases. The germline V gene encodes CDR1 LNHDA and CDR2 SQIVND (reference sequence). This CDR3 is 17 amino acids long. The CDR3 region is CASSIAGQVLSNQPQHF. The CDR3 DNA is TGTGCCAGTAGTATAGCGGGACAGGTCCTTAGCAATCAGCCCCAGCATTTT.

This chain joins TRBV25-1 and TRBJ2-5; 7 nucleotides line up with TRBD1. Per the germline V gene, CDR1 is MGHDK and CDR2 is SYGVNS. The CDR3 totals 13 residues. Trimming cost V 7 bases and J 4 bases; bases outside gene matches: 6. CDR3 coding DNA: TGTGCCAGCAACGACAGGGTGAGAGAGACCCAGTACTTC. Residues: CASNDRVRETQYF.

The chain has TRBV2 and TRBJ2-1; maybe TRBD2 (5 bases). Deletions cut 4 bases from V and 7 bases from J, with 14 bases between. CDR3 length equals 14 residues. Looked up from germline, CDR1 is SNHLY and CDR2 is FYNNEI. The CDR3 DNA reads as TGTGCCAGCAGTGGGGCCTCCCGAGGGAATGAGCAGTTCTTC. It yields the protein CASSGASRGNEQFF.

This chain uses TRBV24-1 with TRBJ1-5, with D possibly matching TRBD1 (6 bases). Trimming pared 4 bases from V and 9 bases from J, leaving 15 bases between. CDR3 size: 14 residues. Germline V gene data show CDR1 as KGHDR and CDR2 as SFDVKD. CDR3 in DNA: TGTGCCACCAGTGACCCCAGGGGAAGGGGGCCCCAGCATTTT. Its translation is CATSDPRGRGPQHF.

The chain joins TRBV30 to TRBJ1-5; no firm D call. Germline V gene data show CDR1 as GTSNPN and CDR2 as SVGIG (reference sequence). Between the trimmed V and J ends, which lost 5 bases and 3 bases, there was a span of 11 bases. CDR3 length: 13 amino acids. CDR3 sequence reads: CAWSYSANQPQHF. For the CDR3, the DNA is TGTGCCTGGTCCTACTCCGCCAATCAGCCCCAGCATTTT.

The CDR3 is CASSLSANRPGELFF. In DNA, the CDR3 is TGCGCCAGCAGCTTGTCCGCGAATCGTCCCGGGGAGCTGTTTTTT. This chain uses TRBV5-1 with TRBJ2-2; D not resolved. There are 15 residues in the CDR3. The V gene's germline CDR1 is SGHRS and CDR2 YFSETQ. Trimming removed 1 base at V and 6 bases at J, with 13 bases between. The full variable domain, completed using reference TRBV5-1 and TRBJ2-2, is KAGVTQTPRYLIKTRGQQVTLSCSPISGHRSVSWYQQTPGQGLQFLFEYFSETQRNKGNFPGRFSGRQFSNSRSEMNVSTLELGDSALYLCASSLSANRPGELFFGEGSRLTVL.

This chain joins TRBV20-1 and TRBJ1-2, with 8 bases fitting TRBD1. Germline loops: CDR1 DFQATT, CDR2 SNEGSKA (reference sequence). V shed 4 bases, J shed 7 bases, and the junction held 2 bases outside the gene matches. This CDR3 is built from 11 residues. CDR3 sequence: CSATGQAGYTF. The DNA for the CDR3 is TGCAGTGCTACGGGACAGGCTGGCTACACCTTC.

This sequence joins TRBV30 and TRBJ1-2; D is uncertain. The CDR3 totals 14 residues. Trimming pared 4 bases from V and 8 bases from J, leaving 20 bases between. Germline CDR1 is GTSNPN and CDR2 is SVGIG (reference sequence). The CDR3 region is CAWILPNTRRGYTF. The CDR3 region has the DNA TGTGCCTGGATCCTCCCAAATACAAGGAGAGGCTACACCTTC.